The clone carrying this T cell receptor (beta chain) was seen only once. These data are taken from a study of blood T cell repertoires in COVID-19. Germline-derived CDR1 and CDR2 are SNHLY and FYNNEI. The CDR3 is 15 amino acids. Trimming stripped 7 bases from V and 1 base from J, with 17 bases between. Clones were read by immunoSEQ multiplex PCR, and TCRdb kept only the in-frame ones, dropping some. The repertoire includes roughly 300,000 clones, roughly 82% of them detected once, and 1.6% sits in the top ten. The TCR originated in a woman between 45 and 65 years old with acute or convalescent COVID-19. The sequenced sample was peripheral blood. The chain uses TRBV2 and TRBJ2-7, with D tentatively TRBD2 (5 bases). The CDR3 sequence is CASTSPKRGSYEQYF. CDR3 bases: TGTGCCAGCACATCGCCCAAACGGGGTTCCTACGAGCAGTACTTC. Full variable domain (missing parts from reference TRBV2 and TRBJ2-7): EPEVTQTPSHQVTQMGQEVILRCVPISNHLYFYWYRQILGQKVEFLVSFYNNEISEKSEIFDDQFSVERPDGSNFTLKIRSTKLEDSAMYFCASTSPKRGSYEQYFGPGTRLTVT.